The 7 T cell receptor beta chains below come from one sample, sequenced in a study of shared clonotypes between healthy human individuals. Naive-designated CD8 cells lacked CD45RO, were positively enriched for CCR7, and omitted terminally differentiated effector memory CD45RA+ cells. TCRdb's table, derived via immunoSEQ multiplex PCR, lists solely in-frame clones and lacks some. The sample has about 2,100,000 clones; about 92% are singletons. Source material: naive CD8+ T cells from PBMCs. These receptors were taken from a man younger than 35 in good health. Some clones in this sample may be carry-over from other donors' samples.

The rearrangement uses TRBV28 and TRBJ1-2; D is perhaps TRBD1 (6 bases). Per the germline V gene, CDR1 is MDHEN and CDR2 is SYDVKM. The CDR3 is made up of 14 amino acids. The V end lost 3 bases, the J end lost 5 bases, and 13 bases lay between the germline ends. The CDR3 DNA sequence: TGTGCCAGCAGTTTGAGATCAGGGGAATATGGCTACACCTTC. Translation gives CASSLRSGEYGYTF.

V is TRBV9 and J is TRBJ2-2, with D uncertain. The CDR3 has 13 amino acids. V lost 1 base and J 6 bases, leaving 7 bases between the germline ends. The V gene's germline CDR1 is SGDLS and CDR2 YYNGEE. The CDR3 sequence: CASSVLAPGELFF. CDR3 bases: TGTGCCAGCAGCGTATTGGCCCCCGGGGAGCTGTTTTTT.

The V and J genes are TRBV18 and TRBJ1-1; D ambiguous. The length of the CDR3 is 13 residues. Germline V CDR1 and CDR2: KGHSH, LQKENI. Deletions cut 0 bases from V and 4 bases from J, with 6 bases between. Written as DNA, the CDR3 is TGTGCCAGCTCACCACCCAAGGGCACTGAAGCTTTCTTT. The encoded protein is CASSPPKGTEAFF.

This sequence joins TRBV27 and TRBJ1-2; D is ambiguous. V was clipped by 0 bases and J by 8 bases, with 16 bases between them. The CDR3 is 15 residues long. Germline CDR1 is MNHEY and CDR2 is SMNVEV (reference sequence). CDR3 amino acids: CASSLSRAGMRGYTF. CDR3 nucleotide sequence: TGTGCCAGCAGTTTATCGAGGGCGGGGATGAGGGGCTACACCTTC.

This chain connects TRBV28 to TRBJ1-2; a possible D gene is TRBD1 (5 bases). The CDR3 totals 12 residues. Germline lookup yields CDR1 MDHEN and CDR2 SYDVKM. Between the trimmed V and J ends, which lost 6 bases and 8 bases, there was a span of 13 bases. The CDR3, as DNA: TGTGCCAGCAGGGCAGAGGGGTACGGCTACACCTTC. Translation: CASRAEGYGYTF.

The chain joins TRBV29-1 to TRBJ2-1; D gene ambiguous. The CDR3 runs 12 residues. The germline gives CDR1 SQVTM, CDR2 ANQGSEA. Trimming removed 7 bases at V and 5 bases at J, with 12 bases between. CDR3 DNA: TGCAGCGCTCGGAAAGGGAACAATGAGCAGTTCTTC. Its translation: CSARKGNNEQFF.

This clone was seen a single time. V is TRBV19 and J is TRBJ1-5; no definite D call. Germline assignment: CDR1 LNHDA and CDR2 SQIVND (reference sequence). Trimming stripped 9 bases from V and 0 bases from J, with 9 bases between. This CDR3 contains 13 residues. The CDR3 loop is CASAPISNQPQHF. The CDR3 nucleotides read TGTGCCAGCGCCCCAATTAGCAATCAGCCCCAGCATTTT. Looking up the rest from reference TRBV19 and TRBJ1-5 gives the full variable domain: DGGITQSPKYLFRKEGQNVTLSCEQNLNHDAMYWYRQDPGQGLRLIYYSQIVNDFQKGDIAEGYSVSREKKESFPLTVTSAQKNPTAFYLCASAPISNQPQHFGDGTRLSIL.